This TCR beta chain is from a study of T cells in localized non-small cell lung cancer. General study results and limits: A median around 57 of the top 100 tumor clones appeared in adjacent lung. Exceeding tumor, uninvolved adjacent lung had the highest T cell clonality.

The CDR3 contains 14 residues. Trimming took 8 bases from V and 12 from J, leaving 23 bases between them. Germline V gene sequence: CDR1 WNHNN, CDR2 SYGVQD (reference sequence). To note about this clone: Its antigen remains unknown.

The repertoire was sequenced with immunoSEQ multiplex PCR; TCRdb's copy has only in-frame clones and lacks some. This sample yields tens of thousands of clones, of which more than 75% are seen a single time; about an eighth belongs to the top ten. The sequenced sample was peripheral blood, obtained before any cancer treatment. The genes are TRBV10-1 and TRBJ2-1; possible D gene TRBD2, 5 bases. The receptor comes from an older female donor with stage III squamous cell lung carcinoma. CDR3 amino acids: CASQESGAHVVQFF. DNA for the CDR3: TGCGCCAGCCAAGAGAGCGGTGCCCATGTCGTGCAGTTCTTC.